This T cell receptor (beta chain) was identified in a study of T-cell reconstitution after alpha-beta-depleted transplantation in children. Unique molecular identifiers were used in preparing the TCRbeta library. Using its own MiXCR run on the PCR reads, TCRdb lists one record per CDR3 protein. Seen here are roughly 400,000 distinct CDR3 sequences, roughly 20% observed once, and the top ten hold around 4%. This clonotype was observed a handful of times. V was cut by 2 bases and J by 1 base, with 10 bases left in between. The CDR3 loop spans 15 amino acids. The germline V gene has CDR1 MNHEY and CDR2 SVGEGT.

The chain has TRBV6-2 or TRBV6-3 and TRBJ2-3, with TRBD2 as a possible D gene (6 bases). This TCR was recovered from a human donor who donated a stem cell graft to a child with acute myeloid leukemia. The starting material was PBMCs from the stem cell graft donor, obtained from the stem cell graft. This chain's CDR3 is CASSYTGVGTDTQYF. In DNA form, the CDR3 reads TGTGCCAGCAGTTACACGGGAGTGGGCACAGATACGCAGTATTTT.